A selection of T cell receptor beta chains follows, all from one sample in a study of shared clonotypes between healthy human individuals. Sequenced by immunoSEQ multiplex PCR; TCRdb stores in-frame clones only, minus some. The data show approximately 1,000,000 clones, 75% to 85% seen once. Sequenced: memory CD4+ T cells from PBMCs. The receptors shown here come from a man between 18 and 29 years old in good health. Some clones in this sample may be carry-over from other donors' samples. CDR3s include the opening cysteine and the closing phenylalanine or tryptophan. A D gene is named only where the DNA matches it firmly. Clone size is not always given. Where it is, it says once, few, many or a class for expanded clones.

CDR3aa	CDR3nt	v_gene	j_gene	abundance	d_gene
CASSSWRSETQYF	TGTGCCAGCAGCTCCTGGAGGTCAGAGACCCAGTACTTC	TRBV7-8	TRBJ2-5	.	.
CASSFSPDTQYF	TGTGCCAGCAGCTTTTCCCCAGATACGCAGTATTTT	TRBV5-6	TRBJ2-3	once	.
CASSTAGGYGYTF	TGTGCCAGCAGTACTGCAGGGGGGTACGGCTACACCTTC	TRBV5-5	TRBJ1-2	.	TRBD1
CASRPQGVNTEAFF	TGTGCCAGTAGACCACAGGGGGTTAACACTGAAGCTTTCTTT	TRBV19	TRBJ1-1	.	TRBD1
CASSQTGGEVRETQYF	TGTGCCAGCAGCCAAACCGGGGGGGAGGTGCGGGAGACCCAGTACTTC	TRBV7-8	TRBJ2-5	.	TRBD2
CASSLHAGGYGYTF	TGTGCCAGCAGCTTACACGCAGGGGGCTATGGCTACACCTTC	TRBV7-9	TRBJ1-2	.	TRBD1
CAWRSRDRAANEQFF	TGTGCCTGGAGGTCCCGGGACAGGGCCGCCAATGAGCAGTTCTTC	TRBV30	TRBJ2-1	.	TRBD1
CASSQTGDGEQYF	TGTGCCAGCAGTCAAACAGGGGACGGCGAGCAGTACTTC	TRBV27	TRBJ2-7	few	TRBD1
CASSSQGSATEAFF	TGTGCCAGCAGCTCCCAGGGATCCGCCACTGAAGCTTTCTTT	TRBV7-9	TRBJ1-1	.	.
CASTPIPGDQPQHF	TGCGCCAGCACCCCGATCCCGGGGGATCAGCCCCAGCATTTT	TRBV5-1	TRBJ1-5	.	.
CASSQKIPGGLVYNEQFF	TGTGCCAGCAGTCAAAAAATTCCGGGAGGGTTGGTCTACAATGAGCAGTTCTTC	TRBV7-3	TRBJ2-1	.	TRBD2
CASSLQGAQYF	TGTGCCAGCAGCCTGCAGGGGGCCCAGTACTTC	TRBV7-9	TRBJ2-5	.	TRBD1